This note documents a single TCR beta chain sequence. What it binds is unknown. These data come from a study of PD-1 blockade in mismatch repair-deficient tumors. Study-level findings and limits: After pembrolizumab, tumor-resident clones rose rapidly, then generally contracted before radiologic responses.

The TCR-sequenced patients were a few responders to pembrolizumab. Looked up from germline, CDR1 is LNHDA and CDR2 is SQIVND (reference sequence). CDR3 length: 12 amino acids. With V trimmed by 11 bases and J by 8 bases, 8 bases remained unmatched. TCRdb keeps only in-frame clones here, not all; method: immunoSEQ multiplex PCR. This sample has approximately 100,000 clones, with 82% found just once. The origin of this receptor is an adult with mismatch repair-deficient cancer. Sequenced material: peripheral blood, taken around 8 months after starting pembrolizumab. The rearrangement uses TRBV19 and TRBJ1-4; 7 bases map to TRBD1. The CDR3 DNA follows: TGTGCCCGGGAGGGGGCTGGCGAAAAACTGTTTTTT. Its protein product is CAREGAGEKLFF.